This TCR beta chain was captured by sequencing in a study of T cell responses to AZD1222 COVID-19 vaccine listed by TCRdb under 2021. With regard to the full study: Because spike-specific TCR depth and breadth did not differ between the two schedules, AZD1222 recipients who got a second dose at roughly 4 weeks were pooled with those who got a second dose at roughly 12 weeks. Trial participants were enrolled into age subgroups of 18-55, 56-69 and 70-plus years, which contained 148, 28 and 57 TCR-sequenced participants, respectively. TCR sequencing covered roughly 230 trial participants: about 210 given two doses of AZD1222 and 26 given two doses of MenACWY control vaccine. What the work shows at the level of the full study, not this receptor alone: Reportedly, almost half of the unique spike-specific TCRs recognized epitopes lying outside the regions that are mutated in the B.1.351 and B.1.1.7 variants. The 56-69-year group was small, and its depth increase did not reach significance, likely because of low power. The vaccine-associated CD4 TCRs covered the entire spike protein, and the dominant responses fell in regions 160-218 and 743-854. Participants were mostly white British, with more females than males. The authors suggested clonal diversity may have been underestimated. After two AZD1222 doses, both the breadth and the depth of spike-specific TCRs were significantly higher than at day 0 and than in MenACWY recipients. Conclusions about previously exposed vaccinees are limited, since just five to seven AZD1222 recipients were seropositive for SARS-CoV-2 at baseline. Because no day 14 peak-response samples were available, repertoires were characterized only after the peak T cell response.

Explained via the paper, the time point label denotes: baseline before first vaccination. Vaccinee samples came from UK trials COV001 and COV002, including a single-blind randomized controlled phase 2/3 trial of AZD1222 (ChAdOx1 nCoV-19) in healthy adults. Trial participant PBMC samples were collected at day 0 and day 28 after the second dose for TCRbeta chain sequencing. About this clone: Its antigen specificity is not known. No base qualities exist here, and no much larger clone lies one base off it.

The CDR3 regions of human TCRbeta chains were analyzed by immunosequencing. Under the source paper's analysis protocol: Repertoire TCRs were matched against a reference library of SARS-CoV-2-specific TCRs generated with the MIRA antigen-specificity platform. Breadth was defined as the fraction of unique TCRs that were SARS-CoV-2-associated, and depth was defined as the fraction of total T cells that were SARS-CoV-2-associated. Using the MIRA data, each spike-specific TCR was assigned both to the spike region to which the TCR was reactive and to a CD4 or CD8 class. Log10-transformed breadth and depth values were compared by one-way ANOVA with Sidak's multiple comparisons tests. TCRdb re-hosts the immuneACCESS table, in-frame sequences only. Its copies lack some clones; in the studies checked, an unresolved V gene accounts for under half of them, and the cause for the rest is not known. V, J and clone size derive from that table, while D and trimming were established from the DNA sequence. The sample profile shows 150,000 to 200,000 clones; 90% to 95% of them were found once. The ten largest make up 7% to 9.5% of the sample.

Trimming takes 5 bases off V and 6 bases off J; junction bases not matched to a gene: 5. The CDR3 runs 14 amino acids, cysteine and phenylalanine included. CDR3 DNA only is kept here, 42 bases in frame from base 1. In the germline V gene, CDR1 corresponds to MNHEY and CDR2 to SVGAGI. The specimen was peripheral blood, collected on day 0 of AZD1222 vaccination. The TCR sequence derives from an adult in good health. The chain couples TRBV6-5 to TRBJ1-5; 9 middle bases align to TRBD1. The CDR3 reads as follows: CASSPTGGVQPQHF. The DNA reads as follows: TGTGCCAGCAGTCCGACAGGGGGGGTTCAGCCCCAGCATTTT.